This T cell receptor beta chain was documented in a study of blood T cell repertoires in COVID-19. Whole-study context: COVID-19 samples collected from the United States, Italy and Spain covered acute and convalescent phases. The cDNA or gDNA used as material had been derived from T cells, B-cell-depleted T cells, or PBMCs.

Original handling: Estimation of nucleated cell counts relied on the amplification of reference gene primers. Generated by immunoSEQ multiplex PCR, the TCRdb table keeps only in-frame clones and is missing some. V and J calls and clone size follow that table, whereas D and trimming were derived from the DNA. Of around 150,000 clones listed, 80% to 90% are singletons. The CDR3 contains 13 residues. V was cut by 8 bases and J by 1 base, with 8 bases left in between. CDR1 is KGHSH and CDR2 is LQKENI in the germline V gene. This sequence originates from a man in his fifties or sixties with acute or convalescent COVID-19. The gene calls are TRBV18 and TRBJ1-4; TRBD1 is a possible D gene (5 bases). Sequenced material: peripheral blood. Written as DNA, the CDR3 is TGTGCCAGCAACGGGGGAACTAATGAAAAACTGTTTTTT. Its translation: CASNGGTNEKLFF.